One sample yielded the 22 T cell receptor beta chains listed below, sequenced in a study of T cells in Graves' hyperthyroidism and ophthalmopathy. Using RNA transcripts as the source, TCR beta CDR3 regions were amplified. First-round RT-PCR with HTBI primers amplified the TCR CDR3 region. MiXCR, applied by TCRdb to the multiplex PCR reads, yields one record per CDR3 protein. The table lists approximately 640,000 distinct CDR3 sequences, less than 45% of them singletons. Sequenced: peripheral blood or thyroid tissue (not recorded which). Every receptor here comes from an adult man with Graves' disease, either hyperthyroidism or ophthalmopathy (not recorded which).

This clonotype came up many times. The CDR3 here is CASRDRGSPYEQYF. As DNA, the CDR3 is TGCGCCAGCAGGGACAGGGGTTCTCCCTACGAGCAGTACTTC. The chain joins TRBV10-2 to TRBJ2-7; TRBD1 agrees at 9 bases. V dropped 6 bases and J dropped 2; count of bases not matched to a gene: 5. The CDR3 has 14 residues. CDR1 is WSHSY and CDR2 is SAAADI in the germline V gene.

V is TRBV15 and J is TRBJ1-2; D is ambiguous. Germline loops: CDR1 LNHNV, CDR2 YYDKDF (reference sequence). The CDR3 loop spans 13 amino acids. V was trimmed by 0 bases and J by 6 bases, leaving 8 bases between them. CDR3 bases: TGTGCCACCAGCAGAGACAGTCGGCATGGCTACACCTTC. Protein: CATSRDSRHGYTF.

This clonotype was picked up a small number of times. This chain links TRBV7-2 with TRBJ2-2; no clear D gene. The V gene's germline CDR1 is SGHTA and CDR2 FQGNSA. V lost 5 bases, J lost 0 bases, and 10 bases lay in between. The CDR3 extends over 15 amino acids. CDR3 protein: CASSPLSSNTGELFF. The CDR3, as DNA: TGTGCCAGCAGCCCACTGTCCTCGAACACCGGGGAGCTGTTTTTT.

The V and J genes are TRBV5-1 and TRBJ2-7, with 11 bases identical to TRBD2. From germline, CDR1 is SGHRS and CDR2 YFSETQ. The CDR3 is 14 residues long. With V trimmed by 4 bases and J by 6 bases, 6 bases remained unmatched. CDR3 DNA sequence: TGCGCCAGCAGCAATGGACTAGCGGGTTCCGAGCAGTACTTC. It encodes CASSNGLAGSEQYF.

At least ten counts were recorded for this clonotype. CDR3 DNA sequence: TGTGCCAGCAGTGAATCCTCTTACGAGCAGTACTTC. It encodes CASSESSYEQYF. The V gene is TRBV2, the J gene TRBJ2-7; no clear D gene. Trimming pared 2 bases from V and 4 bases from J, leaving 6 bases between. Germline V gene lookup returns CDR1 SNHLY and CDR2 FYNNEI. The length of the CDR3 is 12 residues.

This chain links TRBV24-1 with TRBJ2-7; D might be TRBD2 (5 bases). The germline CDR1 and CDR2 sequences are KGHDR and SFDVKD. The CDR3 spans 13 residues. V lost 3 bases to trimming and J lost 3 bases, with 8 bases between them. The CDR3 protein is CATSDNRDYEQYF. In DNA form, the CDR3 reads TGTGCCACCAGTGATAACCGGGACTACGAGCAGTACTTC.

This clonotype has only a few counts. This chain connects TRBV2 to TRBJ2-7; TRBD2 agrees at 13 bases. In germline, CDR1 is SNHLY, CDR2 FYNNEI. V lost 10 bases, J lost 4 bases, and 7 bases stayed unmatched. The CDR3 runs 14 residues. CDR3 in amino acids: CATQTSGGTYEQYF. The CDR3 region has the DNA TGTGCCACCCAGACTAGCGGGGGGACATACGAGCAGTACTTC.

The J gene is TRBJ2-7, the V gene TRBV20-1, with unresolved D. The CDR3 is made up of 14 amino acids. V shed 0 bases and J shed 4 bases, with 13 bases lying between them. From germline, CDR1 is DFQATT and CDR2 SNEGSKA (reference sequence). Here the CDR3 reads CSARDLRAEYEQYF. DNA for the CDR3: TGCAGTGCTAGAGACCTTAGGGCGGAGTACGAGCAGTACTTC.

The chain uses TRBV15 and TRBJ1-5; 7 bases are a match to TRBD1. The CDR3 is 14 residues long. CDR1 and CDR2 from the germline V gene are LNHNV and YYDKDF (reference sequence). With V trimmed by 3 bases and J by 7 bases, 6 bases remained unmatched. For the CDR3, the DNA is TGTGCCACCAGCAGGCAGGGGGATGGACAGCCCCAGCATTTT. Its translation is CATSRQGDGQPQHF.

This clonotype has a count of ten or more. The chain carries TRBV20-1 and TRBJ1-6, with a weak D call TRBD1 (5 bases). The germline CDR1 and CDR2 sequences are DFQATT and SNEGSKA (reference sequence). The CDR3 contains 14 residues. Deletions cut 3 bases from V and 7 bases from J, with 13 bases between. The CDR3 reads CSASSGTKNSPLHF. The CDR3 DNA reads as TGCAGTGCTAGTTCGGGGACGAAGAATTCACCCCTCCACTTT.

This clonotype has at least ten counts. The rearrangement links TRBV10-3 to TRBJ2-7, with 12 positions matching TRBD2. The V and J ends lost 2 bases and 6 bases, in that order; junction bases with no gene match: 8. There are 16 residues in the CDR3. CDR1 is ENHRY, CDR2 SYGVKD, per germline. The CDR3 is CAISEKLVLAGGEQYF. In DNA, the CDR3 is TGTGCCATCAGTGAGAAGTTGGTACTAGCGGGAGGCGAGCAGTACTTC.

The genes are TRBV2 and TRBJ2-3; D uncertain. This CDR3 spans 14 amino acids. Germline assignment: CDR1 SNHLY and CDR2 FYNNEI. V was trimmed by 3 bases and J by 6 bases, leaving 13 bases between them. The CDR3 bases are TGTGCCAGCAGTGATGGACGAAAAAGGGATACGCAGTATTTT. Translating it yields CASSDGRKRDTQYF.

This clonotype was seen repeatedly, ten times or more. The rearrangement uses TRBV29-1 and TRBJ1-1; 9 bases align to TRBD1. Trimming took 2 bases from V and 4 from J; bases not matched to a gene: 5. The CDR3 is 14 residues long. Germline V CDR1 and CDR2: SQVTM, ANQGSEA. This CDR3 is CSVETRQGVTEAFF. CDR3 nucleotide sequence: TGCAGCGTTGAAACCCGACAGGGGGTCACTGAAGCTTTCTTT.

The rearrangement links TRBV29-1 to TRBJ2-5; 11 nucleotides align to TRBD2. The J call is uncertain, as TRBJ2-7 better fits the DNA end. This CDR3 has 13 residues. Per germline, CDR1 SQVTM and CDR2 ANQGSEA. The chain's CDR3 is CSGGASGGNEQYF. CDR3 bases: TGCAGTGGAGGGGCTAGCGGGGGGAACGAGCAGTACTTC.

This chain uses TRBV25-1 with TRBJ2-5, with TRBD1 identical over 8 bases. Germline CDR1 MGHDK, CDR2 SYGVNS. The CDR3 is 17 amino acids. J was trimmed by 5 bases and V by 4 bases; bases with no gene match: 15. The CDR3 reads CASSARDLQGAGETQYF. The CDR3 bases are TGTGCCAGCAGTGCTAGAGATCTCCAGGGGGCCGGGGAGACCCAGTACTTC.

This clonotype is a singleton in its sample. The V call is TRBV29-1, the J call TRBJ2-7, with 8 bases matching TRBD2. CDR1 is SQVTM and CDR2 is ANQGSEA in the germline V gene. This CDR3 is 14 amino acids long. V shed 0 bases, J shed 6 bases, and the junction held 7 bases outside the gene matches. CDR3 sequence: CSVEDHGRAGEQYF. DNA for the CDR3: TGCAGCGTTGAAGATCACGGGAGGGCGGGCGAGCAGTACTTC.

Only a few counts were recorded for this clonotype. The gene calls are TRBV7-2 and TRBJ1-5; the D is unclear. V was pared by 1 base and J by 6 bases, with 13 bases between. The CDR3 covers 15 residues. Germline lookup yields CDR1 SGHTA and CDR2 FQGNSA. DNA of the CDR3: TGTGCCAGCAGCTTAGAGTCGGGTTTCGGTCAGCCCCAGCATTTT. This encodes CASSLESGFGQPQHF.

Comments on this clonotype: Just one base apart from a much larger clone, this may be a read error. The chain links TRBV12-3 or TRBV12-4 to TRBJ1-1; possibly TRBD1 for D (6 bases). The CDR3 totals 12 residues. Trimming stripped 6 bases from V and 11 bases from J, with 16 bases between. The DNA for the CDR3 is TGTGCCAGCAGCCGTAAGGCAGGGGAGGCTTTCTTT. This encodes CASSRKAGEAFF.

The rearrangement links TRBV15 to TRBJ1-5; TRBD1 might be the D (6 bases). Germline loops: CDR1 LNHNV, CDR2 YYDKDF (reference sequence). The CDR3 consists of 13 residues. Trimming took off 1 base at V and 13 bases at J, with 14 bases between the two ends. CDR3 nucleotides: TGTGCCACCAGCAGAGGAGGGGGGCCAACTCAGCATTTT. Residues: CATSRGGGPTQHF. The whole variable domain, remainder taken from reference TRBV15 and TRBJ1-5, is DAMVIQNPRYQVTQFGKPVTLSCSQTLNHNVMYWYQQKSSQAPKLLFHYYDKDFNNEADTPDNFQSRRPNTSFCFLDIRSPGLGDTAMYLCATSRGGGPTQHFGDGTRLSIL.

Details on this clonotype: One base away lies a much larger clone, so this may be a sequencing read error. The gene calls are TRBV9 and TRBJ2-5, with 10 bases lining up with TRBD2. Germline assignment: CDR1 SGDLS and CDR2 YYNGEE. The CDR3 has 15 residues. Trimming took 2 bases from V and 4 from J; bases not matched to a gene: 5. CDR3 protein: CASSVLAGARETQYF. The CDR3 nucleotides read TGTGCCAGCAGCGTGCTAGCGGGGGCACGAGAGACCCAGTACTTC.

The rearrangement uses TRBV29-1 and TRBJ1-4, with a weak D call TRBD1 (6 bases). There are 14 residues in the CDR3. Trimming shortened V by 1 base and J by 4 bases, and 10 bases separated the two germline ends. Germline V gene lookup returns CDR1 SQVTM and CDR2 ANQGSEA. In nucleotides, the CDR3 is TGCAGCGTTGAAGTACAGGGACTTAATGAAAAACTGTTTTTT. Translating gives CSVEVQGLNEKLFF.

As concerns this clonotype: It is likely a read error, because the conserved phenylalanine at the end of the CDR3 is missing. This chain uses TRBV25-1 with TRBJ1-6; TRBD1 might be the D (5 bases). Between the trimmed V and J ends, which lost 5 bases and 13 bases, there was a span of 12 bases. Germline CDR1 and CDR2: MGHDK and SYGVNS. This CDR3 contains 12 residues. The CDR3 is CASSYSGVPLHL. In DNA, the CDR3 is TGTGCCAGCAGTTACTCGGGGGTTCCCCTCCACCTT.